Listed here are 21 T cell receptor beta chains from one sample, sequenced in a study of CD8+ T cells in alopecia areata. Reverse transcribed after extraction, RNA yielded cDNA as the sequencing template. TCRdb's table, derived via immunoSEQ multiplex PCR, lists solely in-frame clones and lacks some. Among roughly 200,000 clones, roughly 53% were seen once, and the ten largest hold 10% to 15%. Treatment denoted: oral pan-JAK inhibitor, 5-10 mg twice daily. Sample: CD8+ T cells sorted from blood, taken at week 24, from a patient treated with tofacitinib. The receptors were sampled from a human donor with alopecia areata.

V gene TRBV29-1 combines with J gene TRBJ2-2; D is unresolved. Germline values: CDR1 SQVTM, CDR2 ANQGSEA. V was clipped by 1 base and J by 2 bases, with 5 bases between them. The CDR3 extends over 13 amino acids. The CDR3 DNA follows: TGCAGCGTTGAAGGCCGAAACACCGGGGAGCTGTTTTTT. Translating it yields CSVEGRNTGELFF.

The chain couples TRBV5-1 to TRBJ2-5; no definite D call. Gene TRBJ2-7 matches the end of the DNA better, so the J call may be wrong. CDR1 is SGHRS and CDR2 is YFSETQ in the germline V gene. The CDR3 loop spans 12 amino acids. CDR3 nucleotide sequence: TGCGCCAGCAGCTTGGACGGCTACGAGCAGTACTTC. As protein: CASSLDGYEQYF.

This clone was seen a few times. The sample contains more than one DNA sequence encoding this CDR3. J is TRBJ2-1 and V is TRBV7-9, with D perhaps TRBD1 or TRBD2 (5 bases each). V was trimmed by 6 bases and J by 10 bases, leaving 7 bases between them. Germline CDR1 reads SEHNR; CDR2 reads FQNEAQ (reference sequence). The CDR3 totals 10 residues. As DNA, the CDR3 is TGTGCCAGCAGTGGGACGGAGCAGTTCTTC. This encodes CASSGTEQFF.

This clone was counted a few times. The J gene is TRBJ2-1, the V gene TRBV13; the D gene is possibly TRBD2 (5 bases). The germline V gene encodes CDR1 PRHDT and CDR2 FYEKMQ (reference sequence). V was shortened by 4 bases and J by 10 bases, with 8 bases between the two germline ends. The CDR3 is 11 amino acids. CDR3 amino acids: CASSSSGEQFF. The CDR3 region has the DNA TGTGCCAGCAGCTCCTCGGGAGAGCAGTTCTTC.

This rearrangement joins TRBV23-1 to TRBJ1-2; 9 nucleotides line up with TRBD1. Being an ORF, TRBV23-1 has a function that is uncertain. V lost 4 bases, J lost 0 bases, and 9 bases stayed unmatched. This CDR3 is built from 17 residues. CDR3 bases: TGCGCCAGCAGTCGGACGGACAGGGGACGTGCTAACTATGGCTACACCTTC. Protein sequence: CASSRTDRGRANYGYTF.

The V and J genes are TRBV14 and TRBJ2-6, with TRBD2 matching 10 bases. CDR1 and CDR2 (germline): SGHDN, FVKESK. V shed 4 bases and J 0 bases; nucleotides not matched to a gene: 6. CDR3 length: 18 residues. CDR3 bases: TGTGCCAGCAGCCCGCCGGGACTAGCGAGCTCTGGGGCCAACGTCCTGACTTTC. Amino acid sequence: CASSPPGLASSGANVLTF.

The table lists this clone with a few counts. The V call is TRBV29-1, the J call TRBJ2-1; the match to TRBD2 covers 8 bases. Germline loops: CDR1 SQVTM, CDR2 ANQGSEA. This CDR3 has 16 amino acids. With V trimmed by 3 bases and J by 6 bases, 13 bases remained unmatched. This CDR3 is CSVDLFVSSGFNEQFF. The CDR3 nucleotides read TGCAGCGTTGATTTATTTGTTTCTAGCGGGTTCAATGAGCAGTTCTTC.

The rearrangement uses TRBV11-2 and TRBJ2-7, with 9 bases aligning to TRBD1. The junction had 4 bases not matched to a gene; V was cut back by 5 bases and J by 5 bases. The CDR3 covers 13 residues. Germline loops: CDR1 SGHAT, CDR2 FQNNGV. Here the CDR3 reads CASSLRTGDEQYF. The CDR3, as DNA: TGTGCCAGCAGCCTCCGGACAGGGGACGAGCAGTACTTC.

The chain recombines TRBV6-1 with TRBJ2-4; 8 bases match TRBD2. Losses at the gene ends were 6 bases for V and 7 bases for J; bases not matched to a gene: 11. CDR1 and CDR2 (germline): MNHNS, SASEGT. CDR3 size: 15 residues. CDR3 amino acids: CASSQSAGDPNIQYF. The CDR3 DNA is TGTGCCAGCAGCCAGTCAGCGGGGGACCCCAACATTCAGTACTTC.

The CDR3 here is CAWSVAGYQPQHF. CDR3 DNA sequence: TGTGCCTGGAGTGTTGCAGGTTATCAGCCCCAGCATTTT. The V gene is TRBV30, the J gene TRBJ1-5; no firm D call. V was cut by 0 bases and J by 5 bases, with 8 bases left in between. Germline V gives CDR1 GTSNPN, CDR2 SVGIG (reference sequence). The CDR3 runs to 13 residues.

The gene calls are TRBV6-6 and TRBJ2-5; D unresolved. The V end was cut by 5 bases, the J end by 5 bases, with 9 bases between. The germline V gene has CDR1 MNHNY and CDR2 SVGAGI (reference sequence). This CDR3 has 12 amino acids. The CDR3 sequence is CASSTRTETQYF. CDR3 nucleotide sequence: TGTGCCAGCAGTACCCGTACTGAGACCCAGTACTTC.

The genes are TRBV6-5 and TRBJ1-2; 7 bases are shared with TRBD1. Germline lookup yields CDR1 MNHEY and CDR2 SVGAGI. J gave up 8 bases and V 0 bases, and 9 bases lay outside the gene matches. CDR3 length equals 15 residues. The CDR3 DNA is TGTGCCAGCAGTTACTCGACCCGGGACAGAAGCGGCTACACCTTC. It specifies CASSYSTRDRSGYTF.

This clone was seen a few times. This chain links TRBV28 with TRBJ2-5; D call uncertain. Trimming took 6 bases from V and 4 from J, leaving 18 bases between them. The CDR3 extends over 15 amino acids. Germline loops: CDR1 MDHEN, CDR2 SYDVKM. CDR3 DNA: TGTGCCAGCAGGGAGCCTGACGTGGGATTAGAGACCCAGTACTTC. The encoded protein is CASREPDVGLETQYF.

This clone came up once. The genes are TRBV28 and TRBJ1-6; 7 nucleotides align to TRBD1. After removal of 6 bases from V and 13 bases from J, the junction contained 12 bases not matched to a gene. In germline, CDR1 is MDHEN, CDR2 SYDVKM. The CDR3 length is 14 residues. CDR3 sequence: CASRQRTGLSPLHF. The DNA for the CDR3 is TGTGCCAGCAGACAAAGGACAGGACTGTCTCCCCTCCACTTT.

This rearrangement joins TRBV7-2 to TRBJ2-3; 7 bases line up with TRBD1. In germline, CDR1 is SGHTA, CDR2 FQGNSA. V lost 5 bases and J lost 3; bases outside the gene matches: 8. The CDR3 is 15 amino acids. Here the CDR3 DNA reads TGTGCCAGCAGCCTCAACAGGGGCGGTACAGATACGCAGTATTTT. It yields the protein CASSLNRGGTDTQYF.

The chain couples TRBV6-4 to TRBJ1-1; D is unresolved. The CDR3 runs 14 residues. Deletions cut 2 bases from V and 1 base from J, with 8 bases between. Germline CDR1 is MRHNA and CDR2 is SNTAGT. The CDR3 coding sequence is TGTGCCAGCAGTGACGGCCGGACGAACACTGAAGCTTTCTTT. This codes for CASSDGRTNTEAFF.

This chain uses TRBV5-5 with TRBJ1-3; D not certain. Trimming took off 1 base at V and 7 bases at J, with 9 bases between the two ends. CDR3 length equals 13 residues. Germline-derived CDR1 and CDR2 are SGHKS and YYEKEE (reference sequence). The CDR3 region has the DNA TGTGCCAGCAGCTTGTTTGAAGGGAACACCATATATTTT. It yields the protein CASSLFEGNTIYF.

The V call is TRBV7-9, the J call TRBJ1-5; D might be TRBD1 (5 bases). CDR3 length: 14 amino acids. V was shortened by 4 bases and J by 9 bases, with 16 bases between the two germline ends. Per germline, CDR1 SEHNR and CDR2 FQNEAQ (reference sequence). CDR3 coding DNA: TGTGCCAGCAGCTCAGGCACAGGTGAGGGGCCCCAGCATTTT. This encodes CASSSGTGEGPQHF.

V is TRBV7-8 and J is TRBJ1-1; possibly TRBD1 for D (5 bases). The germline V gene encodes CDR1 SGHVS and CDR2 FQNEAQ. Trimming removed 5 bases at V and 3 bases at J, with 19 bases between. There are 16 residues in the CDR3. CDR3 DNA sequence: TGTGCCAGCAGCATAGGCAGCCGGGGCAGGGACACTGAAGCTTTCTTT. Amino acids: CASSIGSRGRDTEAFF. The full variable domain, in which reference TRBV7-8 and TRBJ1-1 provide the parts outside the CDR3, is GAGVSQSPRYKVAKRGQDVALRCDPISGHVSLFWYQQALGQGPEFLTYFQNEAQLDKSGLPSDRFFAERPEGSVSTLKIQRTQQEDSAVYLCASSIGSRGRDTEAFFGQGTRLTVV.

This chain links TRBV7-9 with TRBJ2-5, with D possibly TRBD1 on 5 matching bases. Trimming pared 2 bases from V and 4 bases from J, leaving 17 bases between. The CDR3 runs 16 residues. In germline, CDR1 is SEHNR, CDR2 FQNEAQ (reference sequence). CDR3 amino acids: CASSLSSDGAGETQYF. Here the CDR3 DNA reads TGTGCCAGCAGCTTATCCTCGGATGGGGCCGGAGAGACCCAGTACTTC.

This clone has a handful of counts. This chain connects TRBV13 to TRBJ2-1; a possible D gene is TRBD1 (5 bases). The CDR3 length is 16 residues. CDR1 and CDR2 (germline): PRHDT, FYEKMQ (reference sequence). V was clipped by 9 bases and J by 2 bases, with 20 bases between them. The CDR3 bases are TGTGCCAGTGGTAGTGGGGCCCAGAGACCCTACAATGAGCAGTTCTTC. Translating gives CASGSGAQRPYNEQFF.